What follows are 32 T cell receptor beta chains derived from one specimen sequenced in a study of control samples from healthy donors and cancer patients. Generated by immunoSEQ multiplex PCR, the TCRdb table keeps only in-frame clones and is missing some. The table shows 150,000 or so clones, with roughly 94% occurring only once. The sample taken for sequencing was PBMCs. The receptors here all came from a man aged 55 to 70 with colorectal cancer.

This clone showed up just once. The chain uses TRBV7-9 and TRBJ2-5; D gene ambiguous. V lost 4 bases, J lost 4 bases, and 7 bases lay in between. Germline V lookup: CDR1 SEHNR, CDR2 FQNEAQ (reference sequence). The CDR3 length is 12 residues. This CDR3 is CASSWAGETQYF. The DNA for the CDR3 is TGTGCCAGCAGCTGGGCAGGAGAGACCCAGTACTTC.

The chain couples TRBV5-1 to TRBJ2-7; TRBD2 is a possible D gene (6 bases). This CDR3 is built from 15 residues. The germline gives CDR1 SGHRS, CDR2 YFSETQ. The V end was cut by 4 bases, the J end by 7 bases, with 21 bases between. CDR3 coding DNA: TGCGCCAGCAGCCCCTTGACTGGCGGGGCTGGGGAGCAGTACTTC. The encoded protein is CASSPLTGGAGEQYF. The whole variable domain, remainder taken from reference TRBV5-1 and TRBJ2-7, is KAGVTQTPRYLIKTRGQQVTLSCSPISGHRSVSWYQQTPGQGLQFLFEYFSETQRNKGNFPGRFSGRQFSNSRSEMNVSTLELGDSALYLCASSPLTGGAGEQYFGPGTRLTVT.

The chain is built from TRBV9 and TRBJ2-7; TRBD1 might be the D (6 bases). The V end lost 6 bases, the J end lost 5 bases, and 9 bases lay between the germline ends. Germline V gene data show CDR1 as SGDLS and CDR2 as YYNGEE. The CDR3 spans 11 residues. The CDR3 loop is CASTGTHEQYF. The CDR3, as DNA: TGTGCCAGCACCGGGACACACGAGCAGTACTTC. Complete variable domain (other parts from reference TRBV9 and TRBJ2-7): DSGVTQTPKHLITATGQRVTLRCSPRSGDLSVYWYQQSLDQGLQFLIQYYNGEERAKGNILERFSAQQFPDLHSELNLSSLELGDSALYFCASTGTHEQYFGPGTRLTVT.

V usage is TRBV5-1 and J usage is TRBJ2-7; maybe TRBD2 (6 bases). The V and J ends lost 6 bases and 4 bases respectively, with 14 bases between them. This CDR3 spans 13 amino acids. The germline CDR1 and CDR2 sequences are SGHRS and YFSETQ. Written as DNA, the CDR3 is TGCGCCAGCACCCGAGGGGCGGGGTACGAGCAGTACTTC. This sequence encodes CASTRGAGYEQYF.

The chain employs TRBV27 and TRBJ2-7; D not certain. V shed 0 bases and J shed 2 bases, with 5 bases lying between them. The germline V gene encodes CDR1 MNHEY and CDR2 SMNVEV (reference sequence). The CDR3 runs 13 residues. CDR3 region: CASSLSRTYEQYF. The CDR3 DNA follows: TGTGCCAGCAGTTTATCAAGAACCTACGAGCAGTACTTC.

The CDR3 bases are TGTGCCATCAGTGACCTGGGCAGCCGTGAAAAACTGTTTTTT. Protein sequence: CAISDLGSREKLFF. The chain combines TRBV10-3 with TRBJ1-4, with D unresolved. Trimming took off 3 bases at V and 7 bases at J, with 12 bases between the two ends. CDR1 and CDR2 from the germline V gene are ENHRY and SYGVKD. The CDR3 contains 14 residues.

The chain has TRBV5-4 and TRBJ1-3; D gene unclear. The germline V gene encodes CDR1 SGHNT and CDR2 YYREEE (reference sequence). The CDR3 consists of 14 residues. Trimming pared 2 bases from V and 0 bases from J, leaving 6 bases between. CDR3 sequence reads: CASSLDLSGNTIYF. DNA of the CDR3: TGTGCCAGCAGCTTAGACCTCTCTGGAAACACCATATATTTT. The full variable domain, with the rest looked up from reference TRBV5-4 and TRBJ1-3, is ETGVTQSPTHLIKTRGQQVTLRCSSQSGHNTVSWYQQALGQGPQFIFQYYREEENGRGNFPPRFSGLQFPNYSSELNVNALELDDSALYLCASSLDLSGNTIYFGEGSWLTVV.

In this sample, this clone turned up once. The gene calls are TRBV7-2 and TRBJ1-6; TRBD1 matches at 7 bases. Trimming removed 4 bases from V and 3 bases from J; junction bases left unmatched: 3. The CDR3 extends over 15 amino acids. The germline gives CDR1 SGHTA, CDR2 FQGNSA. CDR3 in amino acids: CASSYRQGYNSPLHF. The CDR3 bases are TGTGCCAGCAGCTACCGACAGGGCTATAATTCACCCCTCCACTTT.

The chain employs TRBV6-5 and TRBJ1-6; D is possibly TRBD1 (5 bases). Germline assignment: CDR1 MNHEY and CDR2 SVGAGI. Trimming took 0 bases from V and 9 from J, leaving 12 bases between them. CDR3 length: 15 amino acids. The CDR3 spells CASSYSFEGSSPLHF. DNA of the CDR3: TGTGCCAGCAGTTACTCGTTTGAGGGGAGTTCACCCCTCCACTTT.

CDR3 DNA: TGTGCCAGCTCACCACGGGCTAGCGGGGGTAGTGCTAGCACAGATACGCAGTATTTT. Translation: CASSPRASGGSASTDTQYF. The V gene is TRBV18, the J gene TRBJ2-3, with 10 nucleotides matching TRBD2. V was clipped by 1 base and J by 0 bases; unmatched bases: 10. This CDR3 has 19 residues. From germline, CDR1 is KGHSH and CDR2 LQKENI.

The V and J genes are TRBV12-3 or TRBV12-4 and TRBJ1-1; D is ambiguous. This CDR3 has 13 amino acids. Trimming left V 4 bases short and J 1 base short, with 7 bases between. CDR3 in DNA: TGTGCCAGCAGTTGGGCGGGGAACACTGAAGCTTTCTTT. This translates into CASSWAGNTEAFF.

The CDR3 coding sequence is TGCAGCGTTGATACAGGCCCCATCTCTGGAAACACCATATATTTT. It encodes CSVDTGPISGNTIYF. V usage is TRBV29-1 and J usage is TRBJ1-3, with D perhaps matching TRBD1 (5 bases). Germline CDR1 and CDR2: SQVTM and ANQGSEA. The length of the CDR3 is 15 residues. The V gene lost 3 bases and the J gene lost 0 bases, with 12 bases spanning the gap. The full variable domain, rest sourced from reference TRBV29-1 and TRBJ1-3, is SAVISQKPSRDICQRGTSLTIQCQVDSQVTMMFWYRQQPGQSLTLIATANQGSEATYESGFVIDKFPISRPNLTFSTLTVSNMSPEDSSIYLCSVDTGPISGNTIYFGEGSWLTVV.

This sequence joins TRBV19 and TRBJ1-1; TRBD1 might be the D (5 bases). The CDR3 is made up of 13 amino acids. Trimming took off 3 bases at V and 2 bases at J, with 7 bases between the two ends. Germline V lookup: CDR1 LNHDA, CDR2 SQIVND (reference sequence). The DNA for the CDR3 is TGTGCCAGTAGTATGGGGGGAAACACTGAAGCTTTCTTT. As protein: CASSMGGNTEAFF.

The chain is built from TRBV23-1 and TRBJ2-3, with 8 nucleotides matching TRBD1. TRBV23-1 is noted as an ORF with a role that remains uncertain. The CDR3 is 14 amino acids. With 11 bases clipped from V and 0 bases from J, the junction kept 7 bases outside the gene matches. The CDR3 coding sequence is TGCGCCGAGAGGACAGGGACTAGCACAGATACGCAGTATTTT. It specifies CAERTGTSTDTQYF.

The rearrangement links TRBV11-2 to TRBJ1-3; 7 bases match TRBD1. Germline V gene sequence: CDR1 SGHAT, CDR2 FQNNGV. J gave up 0 bases and V 1 base, and 6 bases lay outside the gene matches. The CDR3 has 17 residues. The CDR3, as DNA: TGTGCCAGCAGCTTAGCAGGGGGACCCTACTCTGGAAACACCATATATTTT. It yields the protein CASSLAGGPYSGNTIYF.

The chain carries TRBV7-9 and TRBJ2-3; no firm D call. Trimming took 5 bases from V and 0 from J, leaving 12 bases between them. Germline-derived CDR1 and CDR2 are SEHNR and FQNEAQ (reference sequence). This CDR3 has 15 amino acids. DNA for the CDR3: TGTGCCAGCAGCCCAAGCCTAGGGAGCACAGATACGCAGTATTTT. Protein: CASSPSLGSTDTQYF.

CDR3 DNA: TGTGCCAGCAGCCTAAGGGGGGACAGGGGCTACGAGCAGTACTTC. Its translation is CASSLRGDRGYEQYF. The chain is built from TRBV3-1 (or the pseudogene TRBV3-2) and TRBJ2-7, with 10 bases lining up with TRBD1. The CDR3 has 15 amino acids. The ends lost 4 bases at V and 3 bases at J; junction bases unmatched: 6. CDR1 is LGHDT, CDR2 YNNKEL, per germline (reference sequence).

This sequence joins TRBV30 and TRBJ1-1, with TRBD1 matching over 7 bases. V was clipped by 1 base and J by 7 bases; unmatched bases: 6. CDR3 size: 13 residues. Germline V gives CDR1 GTSNPN, CDR2 SVGIG (reference sequence). CDR3 bases: TGTGCCTGGAGTGGTAGGACAGGACTTGAAGCTTTCTTT. It specifies CAWSGRTGLEAFF.

The chain links TRBV6-5 to TRBJ1-2; the D gene is possibly TRBD1 (6 bases). V lost 0 bases and J lost 4, with 9 bases in between. The CDR3 runs 14 residues. CDR1 is MNHEY, CDR2 SVGAGI, per germline. The CDR3 DNA sequence: TGTGCCAGCAGTTACTCGAAGACAGGCTATGGCTACACCTTC. Its translation is CASSYSKTGYGYTF.

The chain has TRBV4-3 and TRBJ1-1; tentative D call: TRBD1 (6 bases). Trimming removed 4 bases at V and 5 bases at J, with 14 bases between. Germline CDR1 reads LGHNA; CDR2 reads YSLEER. This CDR3 is built from 14 residues. CDR3 in DNA: TGCGCCAGCAGCCGGGACAATTATGGGACTGAAGCTTTCTTT. Residues: CASSRDNYGTEAFF.

The V and J genes are TRBV12-3 or TRBV12-4 and TRBJ2-7, with D uncertain. V lost 3 bases and J 5 bases, leaving 5 bases between the germline ends. The CDR3 is 11 amino acids. The CDR3 protein is CASSLTNEQYF. The CDR3 coding sequence is TGTGCCAGCAGTTTGACGAACGAGCAGTACTTC.

The J gene is TRBJ1-1, the V gene TRBV30; tentative D call: TRBD1 (5 bases). The CDR3 consists of 14 residues. Per germline, CDR1 GTSNPN and CDR2 SVGIG (reference sequence). V was shortened by 4 bases and J by 4 bases, with 16 bases between the two germline ends. CDR3 bases: TGTGCCTGGACGTCCTTCTGGGGCGGCACTGAAGCTTTCTTT. Amino acid sequence: CAWTSFWGGTEAFF.

The rearrangement joins TRBV6-6 to TRBJ2-2; TRBD1 agrees at 8 bases. Germline V lookup: CDR1 MNHNY, CDR2 SVGAGI (reference sequence). CDR3 length: 14 amino acids. V was clipped by 5 bases and J by 4 bases; unmatched bases: 3. CDR3 DNA: TGTGCCAGCAGTGGACAGGGCGGCACCGGGGAGCTGTTTTTT. Encoded protein: CASSGQGGTGELFF.

The genes are TRBV6-1 and TRBJ1-2, with 7 bases that match TRBD1. CDR1 is MNHNS, CDR2 SASEGT, per germline. This CDR3 contains 13 residues. J lost 3 bases, V lost 5 bases, and 3 bases had no gene match. The CDR3 DNA sequence: TGTGCCAGCAGTTCAACAGGGGACTATGGCTACACCTTC. Encoded protein: CASSSTGDYGYTF.

The rearrangement joins TRBV7-9 to TRBJ2-4; no definite D call. The CDR3 is 15 amino acids. Trimming cost V 1 base and J 0 bases, with 7 bases left between them. Germline V gives CDR1 SEHNR, CDR2 FQNEAQ (reference sequence). CDR3 bases: TGTGCCAGCAGCTTAGAGAGACTAGCCAAAAACATTCAGTACTTC. This gives the protein CASSLERLAKNIQYF.

The chain links TRBV5-4 to TRBJ2-3; no clear D gene. CDR3 length equals 14 residues. V shed 3 bases and J shed 4 bases, with 12 bases lying between them. Germline CDR1 is SGHNT and CDR2 is YYREEE (reference sequence). CDR3 in amino acids: CASSSTDGADTQYF. The CDR3 DNA is TGTGCCAGCAGCTCCACCGATGGCGCAGATACGCAGTATTTT.

This clone was seen only once. The chain recombines TRBV12-3 or TRBV12-4 with TRBJ2-5; unclear D gene. This CDR3 has 11 amino acids. Trimming pared 3 bases from V and 5 bases from J, leaving 4 bases between. CDR3 region: CASSLKETQYF. CDR3 coding DNA: TGTGCCAGCAGTTTGAAGGAGACCCAGTACTTC.

The chain couples TRBV3-1 (or the pseudogene TRBV3-2) to TRBJ1-1; D is perhaps TRBD1 (5 bases). The germline V gene encodes CDR1 LGHDT and CDR2 YNNKEL (reference sequence). This CDR3 has 13 amino acids. With 3 bases removed from V and 5 bases from J, the gap between germline ends came to 10 bases. This chain's CDR3 is CASSHRVGTEAFF. The CDR3 DNA follows: TGTGCCAGCAGCCACAGGGTAGGTACTGAAGCTTTCTTT.

The chain has TRBV11-2 and TRBJ2-3; TRBD1 matches 9 bases. Germline CDR1 reads SGHAT; CDR2 reads FQNNGV. V lost 3 bases and J lost 5; bases outside the gene matches: 6. The CDR3 is 15 amino acids. The CDR3 loop is CASSFHRGREDTQYF. The DNA of the CDR3 is TGTGCCAGCAGCTTTCACAGGGGGCGTGAAGATACGCAGTATTTT.

The gene calls are TRBV9 and TRBJ1-5; perhaps TRBD1 as D (5 bases). Trimming removed 3 bases at V and 1 base at J, with 11 bases between. Per the germline V gene, CDR1 is SGDLS and CDR2 is YYNGEE. This CDR3 comprises 15 residues. The CDR3 reads CASSALDTSNQPQHF. CDR3 DNA: TGTGCCAGCAGCGCTTTGGACACCAGCAATCAGCCCCAGCATTTT.

The V and J genes are TRBV6-1 and TRBJ1-5; TRBD1 matches 7 bases. The length of the CDR3 is 16 residues. V shed 2 bases and J 5 bases; nucleotides not matched to a gene: 9. The germline V gene has CDR1 MNHNS and CDR2 SASEGT. The CDR3 sequence is CASSEIRAQGDQPQHF. DNA of the CDR3: TGTGCCAGCAGTGAAATCCGGGCCCAGGGGGATCAGCCCCAGCATTTT.

This rearrangement joins TRBV30 to TRBJ2-3, with 11 nucleotides matching TRBD1. V dropped 5 bases and J dropped 1; count of bases not matched to a gene: 5. Germline V CDR1 and CDR2: GTSNPN, SVGIG (reference sequence). The CDR3 covers 15 residues. The CDR3: CAWAGQGAGTDTQYF. The CDR3 DNA reads TGTGCCTGGGCCGGACAGGGGGCGGGCACAGATACGCAGTATTTT.